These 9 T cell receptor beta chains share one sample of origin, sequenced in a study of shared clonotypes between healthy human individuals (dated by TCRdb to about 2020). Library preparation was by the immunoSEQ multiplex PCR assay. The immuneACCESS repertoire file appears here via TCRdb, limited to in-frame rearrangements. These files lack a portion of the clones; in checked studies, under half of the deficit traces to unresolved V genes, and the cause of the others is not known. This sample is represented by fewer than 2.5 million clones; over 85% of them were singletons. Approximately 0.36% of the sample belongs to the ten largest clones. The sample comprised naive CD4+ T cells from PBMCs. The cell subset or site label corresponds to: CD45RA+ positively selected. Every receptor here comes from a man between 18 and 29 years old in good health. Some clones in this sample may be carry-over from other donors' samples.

Here the CDR3 DNA reads TGTGCCGTCGGGAGTAGCACAGATACGCAGTATTTT. Translation: CAVGSSTDTQYF. The chain recombines TRBV30 with TRBJ2-3; D is possibly TRBD2 (6 bases). The CDR3 covers 12 residues. CDR1 and CDR2 from the germline V gene are GTSNPN and SVGIG (reference sequence). V was trimmed by 8 bases and J by 0 bases, leaving 9 bases between them.

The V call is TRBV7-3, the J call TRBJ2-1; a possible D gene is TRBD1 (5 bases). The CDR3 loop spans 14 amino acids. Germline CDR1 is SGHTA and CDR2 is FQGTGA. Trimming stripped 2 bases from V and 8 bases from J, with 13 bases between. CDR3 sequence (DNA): TGTGCCAGCAGCTTACGTCAGGGTTTAGATGAGCAGTTCTTC. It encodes CASSLRQGLDEQFF.

The CDR3 is CASSKVGSDSNQPQHF. The CDR3 bases are TGTGCCAGCAGCAAAGTTGGCAGCGATAGCAATCAGCCCCAGCATTTT. This chain connects TRBV21-1 to TRBJ1-5. TRBV21-1 is assigned pseudogene status. The CDR3 sequence is 16 residues long.

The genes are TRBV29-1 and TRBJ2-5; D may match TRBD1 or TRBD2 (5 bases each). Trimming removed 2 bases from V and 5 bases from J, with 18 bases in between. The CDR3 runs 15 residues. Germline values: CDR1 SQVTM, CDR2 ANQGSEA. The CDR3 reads CSVEYPQGRRETQYF. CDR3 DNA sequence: TGCAGCGTTGAATACCCCCAGGGCAGGAGGGAGACCCAGTACTTC.

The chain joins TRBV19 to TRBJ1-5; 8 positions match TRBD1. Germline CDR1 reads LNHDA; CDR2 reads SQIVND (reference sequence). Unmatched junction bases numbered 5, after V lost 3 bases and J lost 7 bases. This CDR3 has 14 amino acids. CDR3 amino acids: CASSIQGAGQPQHF. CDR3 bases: TGTGCCAGTAGTATTCAGGGGGCGGGACAGCCCCAGCATTTT.

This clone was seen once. The CDR3 loop reads CASSPVGDRGQPQHF. The CDR3 nucleotides read TGTGCCAGCAGCCCTGTCGGAGACAGAGGTCAGCCCCAGCATTTT. V is TRBV7-8 and J is TRBJ1-5; perhaps TRBD1 as D (5 bases). The CDR3 runs 15 residues. V was trimmed by 5 bases and J by 6 bases, leaving 17 bases between them. Looked up from germline, CDR1 is SGHVS and CDR2 is FQNEAQ.

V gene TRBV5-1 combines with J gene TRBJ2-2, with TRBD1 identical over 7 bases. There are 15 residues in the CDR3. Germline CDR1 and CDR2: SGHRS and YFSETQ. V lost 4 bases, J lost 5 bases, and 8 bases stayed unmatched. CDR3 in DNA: TGCGCCAGCAGCCCCCGGGGCAGGGGGACCGGGGAGCTGTTTTTT. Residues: CASSPRGRGTGELFF.

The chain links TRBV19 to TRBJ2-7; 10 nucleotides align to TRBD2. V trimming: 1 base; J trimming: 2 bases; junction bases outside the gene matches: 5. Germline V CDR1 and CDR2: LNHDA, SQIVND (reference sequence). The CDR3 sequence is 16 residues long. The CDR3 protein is CASSIGLAGSAYEQYF. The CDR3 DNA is TGTGCCAGTAGTATAGGACTAGCGGGCTCCGCCTACGAGCAGTACTTC.

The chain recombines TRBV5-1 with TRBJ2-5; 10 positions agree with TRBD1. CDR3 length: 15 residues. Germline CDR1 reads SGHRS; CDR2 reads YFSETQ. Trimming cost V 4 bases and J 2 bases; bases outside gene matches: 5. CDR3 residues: CASSPGTGEQETQYF. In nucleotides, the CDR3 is TGCGCCAGCAGCCCCGGGACAGGGGAGCAAGAGACCCAGTACTTC.